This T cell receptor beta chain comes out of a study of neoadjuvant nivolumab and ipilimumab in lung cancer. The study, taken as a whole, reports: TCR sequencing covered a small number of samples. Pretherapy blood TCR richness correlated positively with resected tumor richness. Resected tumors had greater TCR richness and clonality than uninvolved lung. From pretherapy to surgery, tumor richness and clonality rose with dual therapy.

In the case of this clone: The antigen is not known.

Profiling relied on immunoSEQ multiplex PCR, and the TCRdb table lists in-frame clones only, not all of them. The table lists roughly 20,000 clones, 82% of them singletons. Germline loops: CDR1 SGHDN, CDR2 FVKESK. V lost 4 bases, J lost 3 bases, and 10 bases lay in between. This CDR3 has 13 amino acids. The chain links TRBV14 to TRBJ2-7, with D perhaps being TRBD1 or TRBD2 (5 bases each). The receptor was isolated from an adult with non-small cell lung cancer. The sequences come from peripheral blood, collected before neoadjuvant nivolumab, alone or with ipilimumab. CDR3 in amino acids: CASSPLGVYEQYF. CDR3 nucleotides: TGTGCCAGCAGCCCGCTGGGGGTCTACGAGCAGTACTTC.